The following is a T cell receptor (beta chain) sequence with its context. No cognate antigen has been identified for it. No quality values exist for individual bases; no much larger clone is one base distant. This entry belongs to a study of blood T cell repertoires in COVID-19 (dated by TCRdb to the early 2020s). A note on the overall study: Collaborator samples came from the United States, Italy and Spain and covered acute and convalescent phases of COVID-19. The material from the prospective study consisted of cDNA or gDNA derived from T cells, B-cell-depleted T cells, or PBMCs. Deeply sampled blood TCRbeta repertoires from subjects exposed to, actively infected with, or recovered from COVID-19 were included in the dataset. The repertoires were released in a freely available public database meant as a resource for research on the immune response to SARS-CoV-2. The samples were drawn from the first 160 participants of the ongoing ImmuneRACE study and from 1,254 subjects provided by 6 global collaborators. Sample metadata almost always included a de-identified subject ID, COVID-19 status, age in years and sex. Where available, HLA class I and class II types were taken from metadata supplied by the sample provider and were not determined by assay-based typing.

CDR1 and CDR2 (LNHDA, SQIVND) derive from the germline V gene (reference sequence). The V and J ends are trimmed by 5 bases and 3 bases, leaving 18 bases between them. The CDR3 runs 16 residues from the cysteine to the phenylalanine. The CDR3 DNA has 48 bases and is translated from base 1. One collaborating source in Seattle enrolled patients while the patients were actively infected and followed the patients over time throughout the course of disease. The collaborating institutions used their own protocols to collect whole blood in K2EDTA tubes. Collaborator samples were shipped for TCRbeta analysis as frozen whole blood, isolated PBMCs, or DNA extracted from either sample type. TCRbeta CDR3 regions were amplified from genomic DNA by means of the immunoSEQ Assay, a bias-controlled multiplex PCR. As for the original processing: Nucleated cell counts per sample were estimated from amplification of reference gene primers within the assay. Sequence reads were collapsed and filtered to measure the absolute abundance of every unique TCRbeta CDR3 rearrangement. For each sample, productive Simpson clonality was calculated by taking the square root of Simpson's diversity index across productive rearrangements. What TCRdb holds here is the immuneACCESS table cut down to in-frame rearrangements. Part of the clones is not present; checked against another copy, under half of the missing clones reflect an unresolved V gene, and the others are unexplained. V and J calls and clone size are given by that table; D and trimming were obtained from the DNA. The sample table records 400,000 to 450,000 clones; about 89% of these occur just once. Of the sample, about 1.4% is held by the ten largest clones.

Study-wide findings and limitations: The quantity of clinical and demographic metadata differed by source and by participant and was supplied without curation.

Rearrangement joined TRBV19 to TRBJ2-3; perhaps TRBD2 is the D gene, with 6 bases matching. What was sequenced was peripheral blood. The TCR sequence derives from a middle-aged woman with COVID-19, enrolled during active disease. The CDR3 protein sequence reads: CASSVWRGIGTDTQYF. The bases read TGTGCCAGTAGTGTATGGCGCGGGATTGGAACAGATACGCAGTATTTT.